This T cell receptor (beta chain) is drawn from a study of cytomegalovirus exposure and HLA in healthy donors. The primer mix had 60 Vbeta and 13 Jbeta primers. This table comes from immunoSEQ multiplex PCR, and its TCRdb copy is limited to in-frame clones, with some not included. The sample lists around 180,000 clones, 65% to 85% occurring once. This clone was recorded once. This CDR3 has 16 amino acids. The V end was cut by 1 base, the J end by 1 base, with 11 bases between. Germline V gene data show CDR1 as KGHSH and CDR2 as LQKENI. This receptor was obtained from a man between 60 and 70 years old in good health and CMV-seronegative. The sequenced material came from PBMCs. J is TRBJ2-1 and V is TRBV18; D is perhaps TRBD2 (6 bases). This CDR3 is CASSPLGGVSYNEQFF. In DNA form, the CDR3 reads TGTGCCAGCTCACCACTCGGGGGAGTATCCTACAATGAGCAGTTCTTC.